The clone carrying this TCR beta chain was detected only a few times. In TCRdb, the 5' RACE reads were re-called with MiXCR into one record per CDR3 protein. Of hundreds of thousands of distinct CDR3 sequences listed, roughly 4% are singletons. The data are from a study of T cells after yellow fever vaccination. The CDR3 consists of 14 residues. Trimming shortened V by 2 bases and J by 1 base, and 6 bases separated the two germline ends. Germline V lookup: CDR1 MGHRA, CDR2 YSYEKL. The receptor was derived from a man in his late teens or twenties who received the YFV17D yellow fever vaccine. The V call is TRBV4-1, the J call TRBJ1-5; unclear D gene. Material: PBMCs, obtained on the day of the yellow fever booster vaccination. The CDR3 loop is CASSQRTSNQPQHF. The CDR3 coding sequence is TGCGCCAGCAGCCAACGCACGAGCAATCAGCCCCAGCATTTT.